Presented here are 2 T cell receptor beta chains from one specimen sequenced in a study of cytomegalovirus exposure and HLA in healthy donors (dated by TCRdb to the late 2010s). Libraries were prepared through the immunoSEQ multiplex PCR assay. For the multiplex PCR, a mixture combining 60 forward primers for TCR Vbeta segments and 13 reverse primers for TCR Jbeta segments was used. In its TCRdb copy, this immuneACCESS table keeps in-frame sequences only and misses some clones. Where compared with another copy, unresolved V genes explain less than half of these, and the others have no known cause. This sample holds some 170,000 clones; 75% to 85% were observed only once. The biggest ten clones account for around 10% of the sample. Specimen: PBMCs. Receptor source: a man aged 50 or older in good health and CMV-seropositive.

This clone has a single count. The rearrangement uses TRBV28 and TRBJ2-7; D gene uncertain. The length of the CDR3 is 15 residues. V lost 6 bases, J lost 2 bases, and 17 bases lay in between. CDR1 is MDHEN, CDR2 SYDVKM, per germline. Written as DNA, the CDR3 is TGTGCCAGCAGCCTCTCAGACACCGGAACCTACGAGCAGTACTTC. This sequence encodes CASSLSDTGTYEQYF. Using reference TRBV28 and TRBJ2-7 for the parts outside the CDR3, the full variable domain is DVKVTQSSRYLVKRTGEKVFLECVQDMDHENMFWYRQDPGLGLRLIYFSYDVKMKEKGDIPEGYSVSREKKERFSLILESASTNQTSMYLCASSLSDTGTYEQYFGPGTRLTVT.

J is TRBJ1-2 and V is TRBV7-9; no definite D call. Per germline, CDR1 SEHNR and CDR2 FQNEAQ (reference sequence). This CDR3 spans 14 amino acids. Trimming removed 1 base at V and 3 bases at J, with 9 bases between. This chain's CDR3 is CASSLVADYYGYTF. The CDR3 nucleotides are TGTGCCAGCAGCTTAGTGGCAGACTACTATGGCTACACCTTC. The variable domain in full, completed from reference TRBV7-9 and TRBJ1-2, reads DTGVSQNPRHKITKRGQNVTFRCDPISEHNRLYWYRQTLGQGPEFLTYFQNEAQLEKSRLLSDRFSAERPKGSFSTLEIQRTEQGDSAMYLCASSLVADYYGYTFGSGTRLTVV.